What follows are 20 T cell receptor beta chains derived from one specimen sequenced in a study of yellow fever vaccine responses in identical twins. TCRdb re-called the RT-PCR reads through MiXCR, storing one row per CDR3 protein. This table holds 300 to 400 distinct CDR3 sequences, around 70% found once. The sample here was T cells from blood (PBMCs), unsorted or a sorted subset (not recorded which), taken before or after yellow fever vaccination (not recorded which). The receptors here all came from a female donor who received the yellow fever vaccine.

CDR3 sequence reads: CASSDRTGDGYTF. The CDR3 DNA reads as TGCGCCAGCAGTGATAGGACAGGGGACGGCTACACCTTC. This chain uses TRBV10-1 with TRBJ1-2; 9 bases fit TRBD1. CDR1 WNHNN and CDR2 SYGVQD come from the germline V gene (reference sequence). CDR3 length: 13 amino acids. V lost 3 bases and J lost 8; bases outside the gene matches: 4.

The chain combines TRBV6-2 or TRBV6-3 with TRBJ2-3; D gene ambiguous. Germline CDR1 MNHEY, CDR2 SVGEGT. The CDR3 runs to 14 residues. The V end lost 2 bases, the J end lost 4 bases, and 10 bases lay between the germline ends. CDR3 in amino acids: CASSYQLKADTQYF. DNA for the CDR3: TGTGCCAGCAGTTACCAGCTGAAAGCAGATACGCAGTATTTT.

The chain uses TRBV30 and TRBJ1-5, with no clear D. V shed 2 bases and J shed 0 bases, with 8 bases lying between them. Germline assignment: CDR1 GTSNPN and CDR2 SVGIG (reference sequence). This CDR3 is 14 amino acids long. CDR3 nucleotide sequence: TGTGCCTGGAGTTCGAAGTATAGCAATCAGCCCCAGCATTTT. As protein: CAWSSKYSNQPQHF.

This chain connects TRBV11-3 to TRBJ2-7, with 7 bases fitting TRBD2. Germline loops: CDR1 SGHNT, CDR2 YENEEA. This CDR3 region has 15 residues. The ends lost 5 bases at V and 2 bases at J; junction bases unmatched: 9. For the CDR3, the DNA is TGTGCCAGCAGCCCGGGACTAAATGCCGCCTACGAGCAGTACGTC. Its protein is CASSPGLNAAYEQYV.

The chain has TRBV5-8 and TRBJ1-1, with D hard to call. With 4 bases removed from V and 6 bases from J, the gap between germline ends came to 13 bases. The CDR3 extends over 13 amino acids. Looked up from germline, CDR1 is SGHTS and CDR2 is YDEGEE. The CDR3 here is CASSIQTQPEAFF. CDR3 in DNA: TGTGCCAGCAGCATCCAGACCCAACCTGAAGCTTTCTTT. Full variable domain (rest looked up from reference TRBV5-8 and TRBJ1-1): EAGVTQSPTHLIKTRGQQATLRCSPISGHTSVYWYQQALGLGLQFLLWYDEGEERNRGNFPPRFSGRQFPNYSSELNVNALELEDSALYLCASSIQTQPEAFFGQGTRLTVV.

The CDR3 sequence: CASSETGQPQHF. CDR3 bases: TGCGCCAGCAGTGAGACCGGGCAGCCCCAGCATTTT. V and J are TRBV10-1 and TRBJ1-5; D call uncertain. V was clipped by 2 bases and J by 7 bases, with 6 bases between them. From germline, CDR1 is WNHNN and CDR2 SYGVQD (reference sequence). The CDR3 has 12 residues.

This clonotype was observed a few times. This rearrangement joins TRBV7-3 to TRBJ1-1; 9 nucleotides agree with TRBD1. J was trimmed by 3 bases and V by 0 bases; bases with no gene match: 11. The CDR3 is made up of 18 amino acids. Looked up from germline, CDR1 is SGHTA and CDR2 is FQGTGA. The CDR3 loop reads CASSLTMTGGMGHTEAFF. The CDR3 DNA is TGTGCCAGCAGCTTAACGATGACAGGGGGTATGGGGCACACTGAAGCTTTCTTT.

A few counts support this clonotype. The chain carries TRBV30 and TRBJ1-1; possibly TRBD1 for D (6 bases). V lost 1 base to trimming and J lost 5 bases, with 20 bases between them. This CDR3 has 16 residues. Germline V gene sequence: CDR1 GTSNPN, CDR2 SVGIG (reference sequence). CDR3 nucleotide sequence: TGTGCCTGGAGTGGACGGGCCGGGGCGCAGGGGACTGAAGCTTTCTTT. Residues: CAWSGRAGAQGTEAFF.

The sample holds one count of this clonotype. The V call is TRBV6-2 or TRBV6-3, the J call TRBJ1-5, with D tentatively TRBD1 (6 bases). V was shortened by 7 bases and J by 0 bases, with 13 bases between the two germline ends. This CDR3 contains 15 residues. From germline, CDR1 is MNHEY and CDR2 SVGEGT. The CDR3 DNA reads TGTGCCAGCATAGGGGGACACCTTAGCAATCAGCCCCAGCATTTT. This codes for CASIGGHLSNQPQHF.

The chain carries TRBV2 and TRBJ2-7; possibly TRBD1 or TRBD2 for D (5 bases each). V was trimmed by 6 bases and J by 4 bases, leaving 13 bases between them. This CDR3 region has 13 residues. Germline V gene data show CDR1 as SNHLY and CDR2 as FYNNEI. The CDR3 spells CASRGWDQYEQYF. CDR3 DNA sequence: TGTGCCAGCAGGGGATGGGACCAGTACGAGCAGTACTTC.

Comments on this clonotype: The junction does not match germline at one end; this may be a read error. The chain uses TRBV20-1 and TRBJ2-1, with D possibly TRBD1 on 5 matching bases. Germline V lookup: CDR1 DFQATT, CDR2 SNEGSKA (reference sequence). The CDR3 spans 11 residues. The CDR3 DNA is TGCAGTGCTGGAGACAGAAATGAGCAGTTCTTC. As protein: CSAGDRNEQFF.

The chain combines TRBV4-1 with TRBJ2-3, with D possibly TRBD2 on 7 matching bases. Germline V gives CDR1 MGHRA, CDR2 YSYEKL. The ends were cut back, 2 bases at V and 4 bases at J, with 16 bases in the middle. This CDR3 comprises 16 residues. The CDR3 nucleotides are TGCGCCAGCAGCCAAACTACCCTAGGGGGGGCAGATACGCAGTATTTT. Its protein is CASSQTTLGGADTQYF.

The chain uses TRBV11-1 and TRBJ2-1; 11 bases match TRBD2. CDR1 and CDR2 from the germline V gene are SGHAT and FQDESV (reference sequence). The CDR3 runs 17 residues. Trimming took 5 bases from V and 0 from J; bases not matched to a gene: 6. The CDR3 DNA reads as TGTGCCAGCAGCGCCAACCTAGCGGGAGGCTCCTACAATGAGCAGTTCTTC. As protein: CASSANLAGGSYNEQFF.

This clonotype showed up just a few times. In DNA form, the CDR3 reads TGCGCCAGCAGCCAAGATTGGGGGGGGACCTATGGCTACACCTTC. It specifies CASSQDWGGTYGYTF. The chain carries TRBV4-1 and TRBJ1-2; tentative D call: TRBD1 (5 bases). V dropped 0 bases and J dropped 4 bases, with 12 bases sitting between them. The CDR3 extends over 15 amino acids. In germline, CDR1 is MGHRA, CDR2 YSYEKL.

The chain carries TRBV5-1 and TRBJ2-2; D is ambiguous. The CDR3 contains 14 residues. V dropped 3 bases and J dropped 6 bases, with 12 bases sitting between them. From germline, CDR1 is SGHRS and CDR2 YFSETQ. The CDR3 loop is CASSSTPSAGELFF. CDR3 coding DNA: TGCGCCAGCAGCTCCACCCCGAGTGCCGGGGAGCTGTTTTTT.

This chain connects TRBV11-2 to TRBJ2-2; 7 bases match TRBD2. V shed 5 bases and J 5 bases; nucleotides not matched to a gene: 14. Germline CDR1 reads SGHAT; CDR2 reads FQNNGV. This CDR3 contains 17 residues. This chain's CDR3 is CASSPAGGGLRTGELFF. The CDR3 DNA is TGTGCCAGCAGCCCCGCTGGGGGAGGGCTCAGGACCGGGGAGCTGTTTTTT. The full variable domain, in which reference TRBV11-2 and TRBJ2-2 provide the parts outside the CDR3, is EAGVAQSPRYKIIEKRQSVAFWCNPISGHATLYWYQQILGQGPKLLIQFQNNGVVDDSQLPKDRFSAERLKGVDSTLKIQPAKLEDSAVYLCASSPAGGGLRTGELFFGEGSRLTVL.

The rearrangement links TRBV4-2 to TRBJ1-1; 9 positions match TRBD1. V was pared by 4 bases and J by 1 base, with 4 bases of the junction left unmatched. This CDR3 is 15 amino acids long. Germline CDR1 and CDR2: LGHNA and YNFKEQ. The CDR3 sequence is CASSLPTGGNTEAFF. DNA of the CDR3: TGTGCCAGCAGCCTCCCGACAGGGGGGAACACTGAAGCTTTCTTT.

The genes are TRBV5-1 and TRBJ2-3, with 10 bases fitting TRBD2. With 4 bases clipped from V and 6 bases from J, the junction kept 5 bases outside the gene matches. The length of the CDR3 is 14 residues. CDR1 is SGHRS, CDR2 YFSETQ, per germline. The CDR3 protein is CASSISGRADTQYF. In DNA form, the CDR3 reads TGCGCCAGCAGCATCAGCGGGAGGGCCGATACGCAGTATTTT.

The rearrangement uses TRBV7-3 and TRBJ1-1; D is unresolved. The CDR3 has 13 amino acids. Trimming stripped 0 bases from V and 7 bases from J, with 9 bases between. In germline, CDR1 is SGHTA, CDR2 FQGTGA. CDR3 sequence reads: CASSLTPDGEAFF. DNA of the CDR3: TGTGCCAGCAGCTTAACCCCCGACGGTGAAGCTTTCTTT.

The chain employs TRBV4-3 and TRBJ2-2; D not certain. Trimming pared 0 bases from V and 1 base from J, leaving 6 bases between. The V gene's germline CDR1 is LGHNA and CDR2 YSLEER. The CDR3 spans 15 residues. CDR3 amino acids: CASSQDRQNTGELFF. CDR3 in DNA: TGCGCCAGCAGCCAAGATAGGCAGAACACCGGGGAGCTGTTTTTT.